A single sample is the source of the 29 T cell receptor beta chains below, sequenced in a study of shared T cell receptors in the human thymus. Sequenced by immunoSEQ multiplex PCR; TCRdb stores in-frame clones only, minus some. This sample has about 380,000 clones, with approximately 95% found just once. The sample comprised thymocytes. These receptors were obtained from a human donor.

The rearrangement joins TRBV4-2 to TRBJ2-2; TRBD2 aligns across 8 bases. The CDR3 is 15 residues long. Unmatched junction bases numbered 3, after V lost 4 bases and J lost 2 bases. Germline CDR1 is LGHNA and CDR2 is YNFKEQ. CDR3 loop: CASSPSGSNTGELFF. As DNA, the CDR3 is TGTGCCAGCAGCCCTAGCGGGTCTAACACCGGGGAGCTGTTTTTT.

The sample holds one count of this clone. The J gene is TRBJ1-4, the V gene TRBV28; TRBD1 might be the D (5 bases). The CDR3 runs to 15 residues. The germline V gene encodes CDR1 MDHEN and CDR2 SYDVKM. V shed 6 bases and J shed 8 bases, with 19 bases lying between them. This chain's CDR3 is CASRVGVSRDEKLFF. CDR3 DNA: TGTGCCAGCAGGGTAGGGGTTTCGAGGGACGAAAAACTGTTTTTT.

This clone was found once. The rearrangement uses TRBV11-2 and TRBJ1-1; tentatively, D is TRBD1 (5 bases). The CDR3 has 18 residues. Germline V CDR1 and CDR2: SGHAT, FQNNGV. The V end was cut by 1 base, the J end by 0 bases, with 18 bases between. The CDR3 nucleotides read TGTGCCAGCAGCTTAGTGCATTTTCGGGGGGGAATGAACACTGAAGCTTTCTTT. Protein: CASSLVHFRGGMNTEAFF.

The V call is TRBV7-9, the J call TRBJ2-1; 14 bases map to TRBD2. The CDR3 contains 17 residues. The germline CDR1 and CDR2 sequences are SEHNR and FQNEAQ (reference sequence). V shed 1 base and J 10 bases; nucleotides not matched to a gene: 9. The CDR3 loop reads CASSLGPGLAGAREQFF. The CDR3 region has the DNA TGTGCCAGCAGCTTAGGACCGGGACTAGCGGGAGCCCGAGAGCAGTTCTTC.

CDR3 sequence reads: CASSLTIGRLNQPQHF. The CDR3, as DNA: TGTGCCAGCAGTCTCACCATCGGCCGGCTCAATCAGCCCCAGCATTTT. The chain couples TRBV28 to TRBJ1-5, with D unclear. Germline V CDR1 and CDR2: MDHEN, SYDVKM. The CDR3 has 16 residues. Trimming took off 5 bases at V and 3 bases at J, with 17 bases between the two ends.

The chain combines TRBV19 with TRBJ1-5, with TRBD1 matching over 8 bases. The CDR3 is made up of 15 amino acids. Germline V gives CDR1 LNHDA, CDR2 SQIVND (reference sequence). Unmatched junction bases numbered 8, after V lost 6 bases and J lost 4 bases. The CDR3 protein is CASRPGGRWNQPQHF. Here the CDR3 DNA reads TGTGCCAGTAGACCAGGGGGCCGGTGGAATCAGCCCCAGCATTTT.

CDR3 nucleotides: TGTGCCAGCAGATCCACGGGGGCGTCGGACACCGGGGAGCTGTTTTTT. It codes for CASRSTGASDTGELFF. The chain combines TRBV27 with TRBJ2-2; the D call may be TRBD1 or TRBD2 (6 bases each). V was shortened by 6 bases and J by 3 bases, with 17 bases between the two germline ends. CDR1 and CDR2 (germline): MNHEY, SMNVEV (reference sequence). This CDR3 is 16 amino acids long.

This clone was counted once. This chain uses TRBV7-2 with TRBJ1-3, with a possible D match to TRBD1 (5 bases). CDR1 and CDR2 from the germline V gene are SGHTA and FQGNSA. The CDR3 is 17 amino acids. V lost 5 bases to trimming and J lost 3 bases, with 20 bases between them. CDR3 protein: CASSPRPGGGDGNTIYF. Here the CDR3 DNA reads TGTGCCAGCAGCCCACGCCCAGGCGGAGGGGATGGAAACACCATATATTTT.

As DNA, the CDR3 is TGTGCCAGCAGCTTTAATATGGGCGCAGGCTACACCTTC. This codes for CASSFNMGAGYTF. The V gene is TRBV7-2, the J gene TRBJ1-2; D is unresolved. Trimming removed 3 bases from V and 8 bases from J, with 13 bases in between. The V gene's germline CDR1 is SGHTA and CDR2 FQGNSA. The length of the CDR3 is 13 residues.

This sequence joins TRBV28 and TRBJ1-5, with 7 bases fitting TRBD1. Trimming took 2 bases from V and 5 from J; bases not matched to a gene: 3. CDR3 length: 14 residues. CDR1 is MDHEN and CDR2 is SYDVKM in the germline V gene. The CDR3 loop is CASSLRQGDQPQHF. Written as DNA, the CDR3 is TGTGCCAGCAGTTTAAGACAGGGTGATCAGCCCCAGCATTTT.

This chain links TRBV28 with TRBJ1-1; possibly TRBD1 for D (5 bases). The V and J ends lost 5 bases and 1 base respectively, with 23 bases between them. CDR3 length equals 18 residues. Germline CDR1 reads MDHEN; CDR2 reads SYDVKM. The CDR3 here is CASSLGAGAFAENTEAFF. The DNA for the CDR3 is TGTGCCAGCAGTCTTGGGGCCGGGGCCTTCGCCGAGAACACTGAAGCTTTCTTT.

V is TRBV27 and J is TRBJ2-7; unclear D gene. The germline CDR1 and CDR2 sequences are MNHEY and SMNVEV (reference sequence). Trimming cost V 4 bases and J 0 bases, with 4 bases left between them. The CDR3 spans 12 residues. The CDR3 DNA is TGTGCCAGCAGTTCCGTCTCCTACGAGCAGTACTTC. Translating gives CASSSVSYEQYF.

This chain uses TRBV7-3 with TRBJ2-5, with 15 bases that match TRBD2. Germline CDR1 SGHTA, CDR2 FQGTGA. The junction had 9 bases not matched to a gene; V was cut back by 7 bases and J by 3 bases. The CDR3 totals 17 residues. Written as DNA, the CDR3 is TGTGCCAGCACCATACGGACTAGCGGGAGGGTGGAAGAGACCCAGTACTTC. Translation: CASTIRTSGRVEETQYF.

The rearrangement joins TRBV7-2 to TRBJ1-5; 12 positions match TRBD1. This CDR3 is 17 amino acids long. Germline trimming cut 5 bases from V and 4 bases from J; bases unmatched to any gene: 9. The germline V gene has CDR1 SGHTA and CDR2 FQGNSA. CDR3 amino acids: CASSVGDRGRFNQPQHF. CDR3 nucleotide sequence: TGTGCCAGCAGCGTGGGGGACAGGGGGCGTTTTAATCAGCCCCAGCATTTT.

The J gene is TRBJ2-1, the V gene TRBV15; 11 bases agree with TRBD2. This CDR3 region has 17 residues. The ends lost 3 bases at V and 7 bases at J; junction bases unmatched: 11. Germline CDR1 reads LNHNV; CDR2 reads YYDKDF (reference sequence). The DNA for the CDR3 is TGTGCCACCAGCAGCCGTACTAGCGGGAGAGGTAATAATGAGCAGTTCTTC. This encodes CATSSRTSGRGNNEQFF.

Worth noting for this clone: An end of the junction differs from the germline gene, which may be a read error. V gene TRBV27 combines with J gene TRBJ2-2, with no clear D. CDR1 and CDR2 (germline): MNHEY, SMNVEV (reference sequence). This CDR3 has 13 amino acids. In DNA form, the CDR3 reads TGTGCCAGCAGTTACAGTAACATCGGGGAGCTGTTTTTT. It specifies CASSYSNIGELFF.

V is TRBV4-3 and J is TRBJ2-3, with a tentative D call TRBD2 (6 bases). Trimming took 1 base from V and 5 from J, leaving 13 bases between them. CDR3 size: 15 residues. The germline V gene encodes CDR1 LGHNA and CDR2 YSLEER. The CDR3 DNA sequence: TGCGCCAGCAGCCAAGTGGGGGGAGATGGAGATACGCAGTATTTT. This encodes CASSQVGGDGDTQYF.

This clone was observed a single time. V is TRBV11-3 and J is TRBJ1-5, with a weak D call TRBD1 (5 bases). The CDR3 loop spans 16 amino acids. Per germline, CDR1 SGHNT and CDR2 YENEEA. Trimming cost V 5 bases and J 4 bases, with 18 bases left between them. CDR3 sequence: CASSLSSGAQNQPQHF. Written as DNA, the CDR3 is TGTGCCAGCAGCCTCTCCTCCGGGGCCCAGAATCAGCCCCAGCATTTT.

CDR3: CASSPHAFSNQPQHF. The CDR3 DNA follows: TGTGCCAGCAGCCCCCATGCGTTTAGCAATCAGCCCCAGCATTTT. The chain joins TRBV7-2 to TRBJ1-5; D gene unclear. The V end lost 5 bases, the J end lost 0 bases, and 11 bases lay between the germline ends. Germline V lookup: CDR1 SGHTA, CDR2 FQGNSA. The CDR3 loop spans 15 amino acids.

This chain connects TRBV27 to TRBJ2-3, with 11 bases aligning to TRBD2. The CDR3 loop spans 16 amino acids. The V gene end was trimmed by 6 bases and the J gene end by 2 bases; junction bases not matched to a gene: 7. CDR1 and CDR2 (germline): MNHEY, SMNVEV (reference sequence). The CDR3 sequence is CASRARLAGNTDTQYF. The CDR3, as DNA: TGTGCCAGCAGAGCAAGACTAGCGGGAAACACAGATACGCAGTATTTT.

J is TRBJ1-1 and V is TRBV28; D not resolved. This CDR3 is 17 amino acids long. Germline V gene data show CDR1 as MDHEN and CDR2 as SYDVKM. V lost 5 bases to trimming and J lost 1 base, with 20 bases between them. The CDR3 DNA follows: TGTGCCAGCAGTCCCCTATTTCCCGGGGATAGGAACACTGAAGCTTTCTTT. Translating gives CASSPLFPGDRNTEAFF.

This clone has a handful of counts. For the CDR3, the DNA is TGCGCCAGCAGTGAGAGGGAGGGCTTGAACACTGAAGCTTTCTTT. Translating gives CASSEREGLNTEAFF. V is TRBV10-1 and J is TRBJ1-1; D is unresolved. V was clipped by 2 bases and J by 0 bases, with 10 bases between them. Germline V gives CDR1 WNHNN, CDR2 SYGVQD (reference sequence). The CDR3 has 15 amino acids.

This clone has only one observation. V usage is TRBV11-2 and J usage is TRBJ1-2; no definite D call. Germline V gene lookup returns CDR1 SGHAT and CDR2 FQNNGV. The CDR3 has 12 amino acids. Trimming left V 1 base short and J 11 bases short, with 11 bases between. CDR3 sequence (DNA): TGTGCCAGCAGCTTAGGGGGTTTGGGTTACACCTTC. Residues: CASSLGGLGYTF.

The chain recombines TRBV5-4 with TRBJ1-2, with TRBD1 matching 7 bases. V lost 3 bases, J lost 5 bases, and 4 bases stayed unmatched. Germline loops: CDR1 SGHNT, CDR2 YYREEE (reference sequence). CDR3 length: 13 amino acids. CDR3 amino acids: CASSSTGTYGYTF. The CDR3 region has the DNA TGTGCCAGCAGCTCGACAGGGACGTATGGCTACACCTTC.

The rearrangement joins TRBV27 to TRBJ2-2; D possibly corresponds to TRBD1 (6 bases). V was trimmed by 6 bases and J by 1 base, leaving 18 bases between them. This CDR3 is 17 amino acids long. Germline V gene sequence: CDR1 MNHEY, CDR2 SMNVEV (reference sequence). CDR3 sequence reads: CASRRDQTGKNTGELFF. CDR3 DNA sequence: TGTGCCAGCAGAAGGGACCAAACAGGGAAGAACACCGGGGAGCTGTTTTTT.

Here the CDR3 DNA reads TGCAGCGTTGGAAGGGACAGGGCTACCTACGAGCAGTACTTC. Protein: CSVGRDRATYEQYF. The chain uses TRBV29-1 and TRBJ2-7; 9 nucleotides line up with TRBD1. Germline V CDR1 and CDR2: SQVTM, ANQGSEA. The CDR3 has 14 residues. Trimming took 4 bases from V and 2 from J; bases not matched to a gene: 6.

V usage is TRBV2 and J usage is TRBJ2-1; D not resolved. The CDR3 is 16 amino acids. Germline CDR1 and CDR2: SNHLY and FYNNEI. Deletions cut 11 bases from V and 3 bases from J, with 23 bases between. The CDR3 spells CAWTELTGPHYNEQFF. The CDR3 DNA reads TGTGCCTGGACGGAGTTAACGGGTCCTCACTACAATGAGCAGTTCTTC.

This chain connects TRBV10-3 to TRBJ2-4; 13 bases map to TRBD2. Looked up from germline, CDR1 is ENHRY and CDR2 is SYGVKD. V gave up 0 bases and J gave up 1 base; unmatched junction bases: 6. The CDR3 covers 19 residues. CDR3 region: CAISESGLAGNRAKNIQYF. The CDR3 coding sequence is TGTGCCATCAGTGAGTCGGGACTAGCGGGAAATAGGGCCAAAAACATTCAGTACTTC.

The chain has TRBV19 and TRBJ2-3, with D hard to call. Germline V lookup: CDR1 LNHDA, CDR2 SQIVND (reference sequence). V was pared by 6 bases and J by 2 bases, with 18 bases between. This CDR3 comprises 16 residues. CDR3 region: CASSPPVELPTDTQYF. The DNA for the CDR3 is TGTGCCAGTAGCCCTCCGGTTGAGTTACCCACAGATACGCAGTATTTT.